This T cell receptor (beta chain) was sequenced during a study of blood T cell repertoires in COVID-19. Study context: Sources were T cells, B-cell-depleted T cells, or PBMCs; the material itself was cDNA or gDNA.

CDR1 is GTSNPN, CDR2 SVGIG, per germline (reference sequence). This CDR3 spans 13 amino acids. The authors' processing: It was from reference gene primer amplification that nucleated cell counts were estimated. Here immunoSEQ multiplex PCR was the method, and the copy in TCRdb shows in-frame clones only, minus some. V, J and clone size are those of that table, while D and trimming were read from the DNA. The sample has approximately 140,000 clones, approximately 86% seen once. In the case of this clone: An end of the junction does not agree with germline; a read error may underlie this.

The clonotype was recovered from a woman aged 60-75 years with active or convalescent COVID-19. This sequence joins TRBV30 and TRBJ1-2; 9 bases agree with TRBD1. The sample consisted of peripheral blood. In DNA, the CDR3 is TGTGCCTGGAGTGTAATGGGACAGGGAATTATCTCCTTC. Its translation: CAWSVMGQGIISF.